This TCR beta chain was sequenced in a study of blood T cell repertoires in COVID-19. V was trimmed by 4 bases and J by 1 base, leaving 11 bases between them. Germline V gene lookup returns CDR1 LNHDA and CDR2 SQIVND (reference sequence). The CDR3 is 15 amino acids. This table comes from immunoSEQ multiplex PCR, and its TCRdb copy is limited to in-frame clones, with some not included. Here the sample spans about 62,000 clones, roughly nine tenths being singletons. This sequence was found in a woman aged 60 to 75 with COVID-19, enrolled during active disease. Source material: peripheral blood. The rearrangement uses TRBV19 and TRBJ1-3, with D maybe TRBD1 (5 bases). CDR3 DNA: TGTGCCAGTAGTACCGCAGGGAAATCTGGAAACACCATATATTTT. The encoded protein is CASSTAGKSGNTIYF.